Following are 21 T cell receptor beta chains from one sample sequenced in a study of control samples from healthy donors and cancer patients. Profiling relied on immunoSEQ multiplex PCR, and the TCRdb table lists in-frame clones only, not all of them. This sample has some 22,000 clones, with about 85% found just once. Sample: PBMCs. These receptors came from a man in his sixties with head and neck cancer.

CDR3 region: CASSYSYADGNTEAFF. CDR3 nucleotides: TGTGCCAGCAGTTACTCCTATGCGGACGGTAACACTGAAGCTTTCTTT. This chain connects TRBV27 to TRBJ1-1; D unclear. CDR3 length: 16 residues. With 4 bases removed from V and 2 bases from J, the gap between germline ends came to 17 bases. Germline V gene lookup returns CDR1 MNHEY and CDR2 SMNVEV (reference sequence).

The chain recombines TRBV6-5 with TRBJ1-4; no reliable D call. This CDR3 contains 15 residues. Trimming left V 8 bases short and J 7 bases short, with 20 bases between. Germline V gene data show CDR1 as MNHEY and CDR2 as SVGAGI. The CDR3 region has the DNA TGTGCCAGCTGCCCCAGCCTTGGCCCTAGTGAAAAACTGTTTTTT. This gives the protein CASCPSLGPSEKLFF.

The chain uses TRBV9 and TRBJ2-4, with unresolved D. V lost 0 bases and J 0 bases, leaving 13 bases between the germline ends. This CDR3 is 17 amino acids long. CDR1 is SGDLS and CDR2 is YYNGEE in the germline V gene. CDR3 DNA: TGTGCCAGCAGCGTAGATGCCGGTCATCTAGCCAAAAACATTCAGTACTTC. The encoded protein is CASSVDAGHLAKNIQYF.

The V call is TRBV11-2, the J call TRBJ2-7; D is perhaps TRBD1 (6 bases). This CDR3 has 13 amino acids. Deletions cut 1 base from V and 9 bases from J, with 13 bases between. Per germline, CDR1 SGHAT and CDR2 FQNNGV. CDR3 in DNA: TGTGCCAGCAGCTTAGCTACCAGGGGCCCGCAGTACGTC. Amino acids: CASSLATRGPQYV.

This clone has only one observation. The same CDR3 also results from other DNA sequences found in this sample. The J gene is TRBJ2-3, the V gene TRBV18, with 8 bases that match TRBD1. The CDR3 loop spans 15 amino acids. Germline CDR1 reads KGHSH; CDR2 reads LQKENI. With V trimmed by 0 bases and J by 4 bases, 3 bases remained unmatched. The CDR3 spells CASSPPGQGSDTQYF. DNA for the CDR3: TGTGCCAGCTCACCACCTGGACAGGGTTCAGATACGCAGTATTTT.

The V gene is TRBV19, the J gene TRBJ1-5; maybe TRBD1 (6 bases). Trimming took 7 bases from V and 0 from J, leaving 16 bases between them. Per the germline V gene, CDR1 is LNHDA and CDR2 is SQIVND (reference sequence). The CDR3 runs 16 residues. The CDR3, as DNA: TGTGCCAGTAAGGGGACATTTTTTAATAGCAATCAGCCCCAGCATTTT. Its translation is CASKGTFFNSNQPQHF. Combining the CDR3 with reference TRBV19 and TRBJ1-5 gives the whole variable domain DGGITQSPKYLFRKEGQNVTLSCEQNLNHDAMYWYRQDPGQGLRLIYYSQIVNDFQKGDIAEGYSVSREKKESFPLTVTSAQKNPTAFYLCASKGTFFNSNQPQHFGDGTRLSIL.

The chain is built from TRBV5-1 and TRBJ2-3, with D hard to call. Per germline, CDR1 SGHRS and CDR2 YFSETQ. Between the trimmed V and J ends, which lost 0 bases and 5 bases, there was a span of 4 bases. The CDR3 has 12 amino acids. DNA of the CDR3: TGCGCCAGCAGCTTGGAGGGAGATACGCAGTATTTT. Translated, it gives CASSLEGDTQYF.

This rearrangement joins TRBV18 to TRBJ2-5; weak D call: TRBD1 (6 bases). This CDR3 has 15 amino acids. V lost 0 bases and J lost 4, with 12 bases in between. Germline CDR1 and CDR2: KGHSH and LQKENI. The CDR3 region is CASSPPGQALETQYF. The CDR3 DNA is TGTGCCAGCTCACCACCGGGACAAGCTTTAGAGACCCAGTACTTC.

The V call is TRBV5-1, the J call TRBJ2-5, with 9 bases that match TRBD2. Germline V CDR1 and CDR2: SGHRS, YFSETQ. This CDR3 is built from 16 residues. Germline trimming cut 0 bases from V and 5 bases from J; bases unmatched to any gene: 8. CDR3 protein: CASSLALAGLGETQYF. The CDR3 region has the DNA TGCGCCAGCAGCTTGGCTCTAGCGGGGCTTGGGGAGACCCAGTACTTC.

This rearrangement joins TRBV5-1 to TRBJ2-3; D unresolved. The CDR3 is 13 amino acids. Trimming stripped 4 bases from V and 2 bases from J, with 8 bases between. Germline values: CDR1 SGHRS, CDR2 YFSETQ. The CDR3 loop reads CASSQDPTDTQYF. Written as DNA, the CDR3 is TGCGCCAGCAGCCAGGACCCCACAGATACGCAGTATTTT. Looking up the rest from reference TRBV5-1 and TRBJ2-3 gives the full variable domain: KAGVTQTPRYLIKTRGQQVTLSCSPISGHRSVSWYQQTPGQGLQFLFEYFSETQRNKGNFPGRFSGRQFSNSRSEMNVSTLELGDSALYLCASSQDPTDTQYFGPGTRLTVL.

The chain employs TRBV29-1 and TRBJ1-4; maybe TRBD1 (5 bases). V was trimmed by 7 bases and J by 5 bases, leaving 5 bases between them. This CDR3 is 10 amino acids long. CDR1 is SQVTM, CDR2 ANQGSEA, per germline. The chain's CDR3 is CSGGNEKLFF. The CDR3 DNA reads as TGCAGCGGGGGGAATGAAAAACTGTTTTTT.

This clone appeared once. The chain carries TRBV5-4 and TRBJ2-7; unclear D gene. Germline V gives CDR1 SGHNT, CDR2 YYREEE (reference sequence). V lost 4 bases, J lost 1 base, and 12 bases lay in between. The CDR3 covers 14 residues. The CDR3 nucleotides are TGTGCCAGCAGCCCGGTGCCGGATTCCTACGAGCAGTACGTC. It codes for CASSPVPDSYEQYV.

This clone has just one count. This chain connects TRBV7-2 to TRBJ2-1; 15 bases match TRBD2. The CDR3 runs to 19 residues. Germline V gene lookup returns CDR1 SGHTA and CDR2 FQGNSA. V gave up 5 bases and J gave up 1 base; unmatched junction bases: 9. This chain's CDR3 is CASSQGTSGRSRSYNEQFF. The CDR3 region has the DNA TGTGCCAGCAGCCAGGGGACTAGCGGGAGGAGTAGATCCTACAATGAGCAGTTCTTC.

The genes are TRBV5-5 and TRBJ2-7, with unresolved D. Trimming took 0 bases from V and 5 from J, leaving 12 bases between them. Per the germline V gene, CDR1 is SGHKS and CDR2 is YYEKEE (reference sequence). This CDR3 region has 14 residues. The CDR3 region is CASSLAVTSNEQYF. The CDR3 DNA is TGTGCCAGCAGCTTGGCTGTGACCTCTAACGAGCAGTACTTC. Using reference TRBV5-5 and TRBJ2-7 for the parts outside the CDR3, the full variable domain is DAGVTQSPTHLIKTRGQQVTLRCSPISGHKSVSWYQQVLGQGPQFIFQYYEKEERGRGNFPDRFSARQFPNYSSELNVNALLLGDSALYLCASSLAVTSNEQYFGPGTRLTVT.

V usage is TRBV19 and J usage is TRBJ2-2; D possibly corresponds to TRBD1 (6 bases). CDR1 LNHDA and CDR2 SQIVND come from the germline V gene (reference sequence). V lost 10 bases, J lost 4 bases, and 13 bases lay in between. The CDR3 loop spans 13 amino acids. CDR3 region: CATTGHLTGELFF. The CDR3 DNA reads TGTGCCACCACAGGGCATCTCACCGGGGAGCTGTTTTTT.

J is TRBJ1-2 and V is TRBV6-5; D perhaps matches TRBD1 (5 bases). From germline, CDR1 is MNHEY and CDR2 SVGAGI. V was clipped by 8 bases and J by 6 bases, with 10 bases between them. There are 11 residues in the CDR3. For the CDR3, the DNA is TGTGCCAGCCTCGGGGGTGATGGCTACACCTTC. The encoded protein is CASLGGDGYTF.

The V gene is TRBV9, the J gene TRBJ2-3; 10 nucleotides agree with TRBD2. This CDR3 is 15 amino acids long. Looked up from germline, CDR1 is SGDLS and CDR2 is YYNGEE. V lost 3 bases and J lost 1; bases outside the gene matches: 2. The CDR3 loop is CASSAGTSGTDTQYF. CDR3 nucleotides: TGTGCCAGCAGCGCCGGGACTAGCGGCACAGATACGCAGTATTTT.

The rearrangement uses TRBV18 and TRBJ2-7; no firm D call. The CDR3 has 13 amino acids. The V and J ends lost 2 bases and 6 bases respectively, with 11 bases between them. Per the germline V gene, CDR1 is KGHSH and CDR2 is LQKENI. The CDR3 DNA sequence: TGTGCCAGCTCACCAGGGGAAGGCGTCGAGCAGTACGTC. This sequence encodes CASSPGEGVEQYV.

This clone was detected a few times. The V and J genes are TRBV5-1 and TRBJ2-5, with D possibly matching TRBD2 (6 bases). Germline V lookup: CDR1 SGHRS, CDR2 YFSETQ. This CDR3 is built from 15 residues. V was clipped by 4 bases and J by 2 bases, with 15 bases between them. The CDR3 loop is CASSLIGTVQETQYF. The CDR3, as DNA: TGCGCCAGCAGCCTTATCGGGACTGTTCAAGAGACCCAGTACTTC.

This sequence joins TRBV10-3 and TRBJ1-4; D possibly corresponds to TRBD1 (5 bases). Deletions cut 5 bases from V and 8 bases from J, with 15 bases between. Germline CDR1 is ENHRY and CDR2 is SYGVKD. The CDR3 is 14 amino acids. The CDR3 coding sequence is TGTGCCATCAGTCCGACAGAAACGGAGGAAAAACTGTTTTTT. Translating it yields CAISPTETEEKLFF.

This clone has just a few counts. The V gene is TRBV12-3 or TRBV12-4, the J gene TRBJ2-1; D tentatively reads TRBD1 or TRBD2 (5 bases each). The germline V and J ends were trimmed by 10 bases and 4 bases, with 11 bases remaining between them. This CDR3 spans 12 amino acids. The DNA of the CDR3 is TGTGCCACAAGAGGGGATTACAATGAGCAGTTCTTC. Amino acids: CATRGDYNEQFF.